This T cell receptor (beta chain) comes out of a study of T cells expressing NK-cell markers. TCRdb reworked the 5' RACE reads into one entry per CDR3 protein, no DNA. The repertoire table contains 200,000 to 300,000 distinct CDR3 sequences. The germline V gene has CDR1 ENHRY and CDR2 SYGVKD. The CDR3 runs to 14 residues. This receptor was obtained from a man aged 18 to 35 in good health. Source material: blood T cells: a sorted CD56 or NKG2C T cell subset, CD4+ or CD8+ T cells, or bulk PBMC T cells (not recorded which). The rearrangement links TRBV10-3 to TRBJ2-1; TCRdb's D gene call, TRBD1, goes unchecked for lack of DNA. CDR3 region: CAIGRDRGSGEQFF.